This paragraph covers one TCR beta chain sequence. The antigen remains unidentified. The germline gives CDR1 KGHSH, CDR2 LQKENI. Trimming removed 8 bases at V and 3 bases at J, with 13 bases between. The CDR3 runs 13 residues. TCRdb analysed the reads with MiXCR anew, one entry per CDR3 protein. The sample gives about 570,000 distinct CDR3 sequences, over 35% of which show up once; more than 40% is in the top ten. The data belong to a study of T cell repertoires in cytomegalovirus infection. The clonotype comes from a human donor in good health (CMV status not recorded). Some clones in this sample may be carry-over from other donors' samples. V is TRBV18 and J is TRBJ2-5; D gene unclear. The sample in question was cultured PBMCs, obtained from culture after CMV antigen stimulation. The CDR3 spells CASLDRAKETQYF. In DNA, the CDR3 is TGTGCCAGCCTAGATCGGGCGAAAGAGACCCAGTACTTC.